This TCR beta chain was sequenced during a study of identical twins. CDR1 SEHNR and CDR2 FQNEAQ come from the germline V gene (reference sequence). Trimming cost V 4 bases and J 6 bases; bases outside gene matches: 11. This CDR3 contains 16 residues. Study conclusions and caveats: Zero-insertion results could be subject to partial confounding by invariant MAIT and iNKT cells. Out-of-frame alpha sequences common to twins exhibited a surplus of low generation probability.

A universal primer binding site was introduced by template switching. The final cDNA contained unique molecular identifiers. One entry per CDR3 protein results from TCRdb running MiXCR on the 5' RACE reads. The sample carries nearly 900,000 distinct CDR3 sequences, more than 9% recorded once. This clonotype was observed a few times. Antigen unknown. These data are also associated with another study on yellow fever vaccine responses in identical twins.

The V and J genes are TRBV7-9 and TRBJ2-7; 11 bases align to TRBD1. Sequencing input: PBMCs. The clonotype was recovered from a woman aged 18-29 years in good health. As DNA, the CDR3 is TGTGCCAGCAGCTCCCAGTTTGTGGGACAGGGGGGCGAGCAGTACTTC. Translated, it gives CASSSQFVGQGGEQYF.